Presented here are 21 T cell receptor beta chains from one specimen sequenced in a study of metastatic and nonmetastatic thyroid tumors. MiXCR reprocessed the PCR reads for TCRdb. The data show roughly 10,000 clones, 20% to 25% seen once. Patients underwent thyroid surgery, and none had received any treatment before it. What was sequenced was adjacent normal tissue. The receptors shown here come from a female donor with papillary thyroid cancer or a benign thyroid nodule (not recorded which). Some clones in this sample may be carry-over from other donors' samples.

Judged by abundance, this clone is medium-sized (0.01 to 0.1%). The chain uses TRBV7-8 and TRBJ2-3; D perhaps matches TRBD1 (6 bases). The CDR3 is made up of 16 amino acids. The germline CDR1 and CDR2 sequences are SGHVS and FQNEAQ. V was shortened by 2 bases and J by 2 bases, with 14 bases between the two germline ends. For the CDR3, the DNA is TGTGCCAGCAGCTTATGGGGGCGAAGTTCCACAGATACGCAGTATTTT. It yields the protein CASSLWGRSSTDTQYF.

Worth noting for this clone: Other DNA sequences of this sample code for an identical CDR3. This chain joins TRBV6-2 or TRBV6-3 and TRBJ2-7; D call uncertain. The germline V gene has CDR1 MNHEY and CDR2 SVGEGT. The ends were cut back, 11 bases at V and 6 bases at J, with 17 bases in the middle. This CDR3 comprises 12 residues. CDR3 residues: CAARATIGEQYF. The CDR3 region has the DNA TGTGCCGCCCGGGCCACAATAGGCGAGCAGTACTTC.

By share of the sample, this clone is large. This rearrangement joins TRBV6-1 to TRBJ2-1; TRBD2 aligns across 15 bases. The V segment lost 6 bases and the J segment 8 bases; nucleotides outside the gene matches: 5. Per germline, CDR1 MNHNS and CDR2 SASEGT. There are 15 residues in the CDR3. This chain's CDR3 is CASSGTSGRIDEQFF. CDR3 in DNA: TGTGCCAGCAGCGGGACTAGCGGGAGGATAGATGAGCAGTTCTTC.

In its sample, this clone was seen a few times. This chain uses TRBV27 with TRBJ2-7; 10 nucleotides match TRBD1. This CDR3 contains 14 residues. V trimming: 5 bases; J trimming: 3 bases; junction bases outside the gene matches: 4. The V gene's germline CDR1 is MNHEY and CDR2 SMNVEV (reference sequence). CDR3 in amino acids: CASSLGDRGYEQYF. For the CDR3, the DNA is TGTGCCAGCAGTCTAGGGGACAGGGGCTACGAGCAGTACTTC.

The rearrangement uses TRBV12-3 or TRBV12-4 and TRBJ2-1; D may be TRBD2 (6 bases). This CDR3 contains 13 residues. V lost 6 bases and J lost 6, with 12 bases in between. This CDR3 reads CASSLGLRNEQFF. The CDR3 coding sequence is TGTGCCAGCAGCCTGGGACTGCGCAATGAGCAGTTCTTC.

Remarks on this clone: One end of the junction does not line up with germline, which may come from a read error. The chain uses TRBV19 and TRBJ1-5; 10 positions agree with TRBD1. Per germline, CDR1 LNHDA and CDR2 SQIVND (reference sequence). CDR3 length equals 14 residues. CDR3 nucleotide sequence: TGTGCCAGTAGCACGACAGGGGGCGGTCAGCCCCAACATTTT. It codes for CASSTTGGGQPQHF. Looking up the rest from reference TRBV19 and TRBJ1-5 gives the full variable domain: DGGITQSPKYLFRKEGQNVTLSCEQNLNHDAMYWYRQDPGQGLRLIYYSQIVNDFQKGDIAEGYSVSREKKESFPLTVTSAQKNPTAFYLCASSTTGGGQPQHFGDGTRLSIL.

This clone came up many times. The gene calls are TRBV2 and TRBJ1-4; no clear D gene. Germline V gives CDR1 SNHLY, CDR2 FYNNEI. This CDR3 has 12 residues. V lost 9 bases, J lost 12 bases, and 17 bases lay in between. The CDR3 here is CASGTLPGELFF. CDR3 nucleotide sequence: TGTGCCAGTGGAACCTTACCTGGGGAACTGTTTTTT.

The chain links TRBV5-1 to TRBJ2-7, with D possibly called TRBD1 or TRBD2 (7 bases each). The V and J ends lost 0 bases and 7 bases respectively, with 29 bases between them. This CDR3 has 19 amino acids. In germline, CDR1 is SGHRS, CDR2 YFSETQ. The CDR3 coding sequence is TGCGCCAGCAGCTTGGGGGCCCACGGGGCAGGGGGTCCCGGGGGGGAGCAGTACTTC. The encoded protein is CASSLGAHGAGGPGGEQYF.

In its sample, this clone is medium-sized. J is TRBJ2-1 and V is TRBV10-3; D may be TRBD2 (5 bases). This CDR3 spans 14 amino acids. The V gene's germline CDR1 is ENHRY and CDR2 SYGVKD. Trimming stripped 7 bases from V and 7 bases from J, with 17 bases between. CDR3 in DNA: TGTGCCATCAAGGACTCTGCTTTACGAAATGAGCAGTTCTTC. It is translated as CAIKDSALRNEQFF.

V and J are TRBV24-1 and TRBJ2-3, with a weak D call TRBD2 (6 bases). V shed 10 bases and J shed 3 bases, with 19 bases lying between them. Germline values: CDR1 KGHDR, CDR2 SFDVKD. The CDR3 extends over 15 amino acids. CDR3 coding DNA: TGTGCCACAGGTGATCTGAAGGGGAGGACAGATACGCAGTATTTT. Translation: CATGDLKGRTDTQYF.

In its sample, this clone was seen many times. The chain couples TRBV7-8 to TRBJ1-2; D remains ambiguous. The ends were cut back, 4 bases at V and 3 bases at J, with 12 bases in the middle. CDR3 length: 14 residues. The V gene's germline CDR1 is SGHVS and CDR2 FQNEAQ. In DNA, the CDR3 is TGTGCCAGCAGCTCTCTCGGAAGCGACTATGGCTACACCTTC. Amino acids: CASSSLGSDYGYTF.

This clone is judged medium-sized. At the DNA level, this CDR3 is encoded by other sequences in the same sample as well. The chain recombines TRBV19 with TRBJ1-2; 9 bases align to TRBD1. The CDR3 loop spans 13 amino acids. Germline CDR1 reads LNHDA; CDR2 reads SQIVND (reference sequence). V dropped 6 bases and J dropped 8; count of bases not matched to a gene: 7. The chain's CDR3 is CASRGGTGIGYTF. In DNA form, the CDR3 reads TGTGCCAGTAGGGGGGGGACAGGGATCGGCTACACCTTC.

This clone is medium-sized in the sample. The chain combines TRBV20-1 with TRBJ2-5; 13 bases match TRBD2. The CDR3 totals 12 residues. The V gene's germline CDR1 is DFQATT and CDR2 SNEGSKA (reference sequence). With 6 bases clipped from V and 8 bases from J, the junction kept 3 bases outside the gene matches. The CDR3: CSAGTSGKTQYF. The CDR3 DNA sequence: TGCAGTGCGGGGACTAGCGGGAAAACCCAGTACTTC.

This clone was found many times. The CDR3 spells CTTQYGTANEKLFF. CDR3 sequence (DNA): TGTACCACCCAGTACGGGACAGCTAATGAAAAACTGTTTTTT. The rearrangement joins TRBV6-2 or TRBV6-3 to TRBJ1-4, with 7 bases identical to TRBD1. CDR3 length: 14 amino acids. Germline assignment: CDR1 MNHEY and CDR2 SVGEGT.

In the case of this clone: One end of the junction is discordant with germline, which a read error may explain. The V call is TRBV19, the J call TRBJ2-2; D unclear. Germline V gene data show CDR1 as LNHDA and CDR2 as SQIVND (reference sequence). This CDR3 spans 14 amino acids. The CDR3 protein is CANSIHRNAGELFF. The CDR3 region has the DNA TGTGCCAATAGTATTCACAGAAACGCCGGGGAGCTGTTTTTT.

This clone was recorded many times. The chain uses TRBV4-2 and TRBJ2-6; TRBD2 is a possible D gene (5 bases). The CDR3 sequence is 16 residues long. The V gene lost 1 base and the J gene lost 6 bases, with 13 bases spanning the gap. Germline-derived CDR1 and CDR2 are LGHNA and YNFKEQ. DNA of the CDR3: TGTGCCAGCAGCCAAGTCGGACGGACTGAGGCCAACGTCCTGACTTTC. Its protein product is CASSQVGRTEANVLTF.

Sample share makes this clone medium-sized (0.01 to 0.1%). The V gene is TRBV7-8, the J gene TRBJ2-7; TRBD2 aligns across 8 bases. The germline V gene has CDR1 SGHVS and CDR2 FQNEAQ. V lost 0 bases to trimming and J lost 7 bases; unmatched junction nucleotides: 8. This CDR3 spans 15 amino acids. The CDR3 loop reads CASSLAEVAGNEQYF. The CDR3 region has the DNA TGTGCCAGCAGCTTAGCTGAAGTAGCGGGGAATGAGCAGTACTTC.

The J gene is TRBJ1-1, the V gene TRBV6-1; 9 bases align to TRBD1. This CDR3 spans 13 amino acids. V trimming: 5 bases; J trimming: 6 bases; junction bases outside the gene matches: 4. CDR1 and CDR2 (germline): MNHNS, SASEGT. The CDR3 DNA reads TGTGCCAGCAGTCAACAGGGGGCAGCTGAAGCTTTCTTT. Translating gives CASSQQGAAEAFF.

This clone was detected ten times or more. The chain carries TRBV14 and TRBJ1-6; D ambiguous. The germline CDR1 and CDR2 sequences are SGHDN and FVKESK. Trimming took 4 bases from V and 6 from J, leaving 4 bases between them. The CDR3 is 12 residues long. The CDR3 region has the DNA TGTGCCAGCAGCCGGGCTAATTCACCCCTCCACTTT. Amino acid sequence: CASSRANSPLHF.

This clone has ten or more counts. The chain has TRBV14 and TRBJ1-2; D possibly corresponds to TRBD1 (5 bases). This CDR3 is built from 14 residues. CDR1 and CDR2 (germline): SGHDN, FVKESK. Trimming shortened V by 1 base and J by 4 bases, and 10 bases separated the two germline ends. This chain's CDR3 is CASSQADSFYGYTF. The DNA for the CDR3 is TGTGCCAGCAGCCAAGCTGACAGCTTCTATGGCTACACCTTC.

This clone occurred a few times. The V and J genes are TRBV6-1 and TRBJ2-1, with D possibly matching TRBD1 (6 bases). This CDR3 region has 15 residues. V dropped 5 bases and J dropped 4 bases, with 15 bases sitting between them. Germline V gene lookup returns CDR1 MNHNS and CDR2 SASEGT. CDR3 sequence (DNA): TGTGCCAGCAGTAATCCGGGACACAATTACAATGAGCAGTTCTTC. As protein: CASSNPGHNYNEQFF.